The clone carrying this T cell receptor beta chain was seen a handful of times. Its cognate antigen is unknown. This record comes from a study of metastatic and nonmetastatic thyroid tumors. Study context: Repertoires were compared across blood and tumor or nodule tissue from malignant and benign thyroid patients. General observations from the study: Versus benign nodules, malignant thyroid tumors reportedly had significantly higher TCR beta diversity, in blood and tumor.

TCRdb re-called clones from the PCR reads using MiXCR. This table has roughly 23,000 clones, around 20% appearing once. No treatment had been given to any patient before thyroid surgery. Per the germline V gene, CDR1 is ENHRY and CDR2 is SYGVKD. This CDR3 has 15 amino acids. What was sequenced was blood. The receptor was isolated from a male donor with papillary thyroid cancer or a benign thyroid nodule (not recorded which). Some clones in this sample may be carry-over from other donors' samples. The V gene is TRBV10-3, the J gene TRBJ1-1, with TRBD1 as a possible D gene (5 bases). The CDR3 sequence is CASLAATGVDTEAFF. For the CDR3, the DNA is TGTGCGAGCCTGGCGGCTACAGGTGTAGATACTGAAGCTTTCTTT.